This record covers a single TCR beta chain. No cognate antigen has been identified for it. The sample holds no much larger clone one base away, and base qualities are not on file. TCRbeta CDR3 regions were amplified from genomic DNA by means of the immunoSEQ Assay, a bias-controlled multiplex PCR. The original methods were these. Nucleated cell counts per sample were estimated from amplification of reference gene primers within the assay. To quantify the absolute abundance of each unique TCRbeta CDR3 rearrangement, sequence reads were collapsed and filtered. For each sample, productive Simpson clonality was calculated as the square root of Simpson's diversity index across productive rearrangements. TCRdb carries this immuneACCESS record with in-frame sequences only. Its versions omit some clonotypes, under half of them owing to an unresolved V gene in the studies checked, with the rest unexplained. For V, J and clone size, that table is used; D and trimming come from the DNA. The sample table shows more than 150,000 clones, and around 81% are seen once. 9% to 15% of the sample is held by the ten biggest clonotypes.

This entry belongs to a study of blood T cell repertoires in COVID-19 (dated by TCRdb to the early 2020s). Looking at the study overall: Collaborator samples came from the United States, Italy and Spain and covered acute and convalescent phases of COVID-19. The material from the prospective study consisted of cDNA or gDNA derived from T cells, B-cell-depleted T cells, or PBMCs. Subjects who had been exposed to COVID-19, were actively infected with it, or had recovered from it provided the deeply sampled blood TCRbeta repertoires that made up the dataset. The repertoires were made available in a free public database intended to serve as a resource for research on the immune response to SARS-CoV-2. The samples were drawn from the first 160 participants of the ongoing ImmuneRACE study and from some 1,300 subjects provided by 6 global collaborators. Sample metadata almost always included a de-identified subject ID, COVID-19 status, age in years and sex. Where available, HLA class I and class II types were taken from metadata supplied by the sample provider and were not determined by assay-based typing.

Broader findings and caveats from the paper: How much clinical and demographic metadata was included differed by source and by participant, and the metadata was provided uncurated.

At one collaborating source in Seattle, patients were enrolled during active infection and were followed longitudinally through the course of disease. The collaborating institutions used their own protocols to collect whole blood in K2EDTA tubes. For TCRbeta analysis, collaborators shipped samples as frozen whole blood, isolated PBMCs, or DNA extracted from either of those sample types. The clonotype originates from a woman of 80 years or more with COVID-19, enrolled during active disease. The sequenced sample consisted of peripheral blood.

The bases read TGTGCCAGCAGTGACCCGTACAGCAGGCCTTACGAGCAGTACTTC. Translated, it reads CASSDPYSRPYEQYF. This chain joins TRBV6-4 to TRBJ2-7; the D gene lacks a confident call. The CDR3 starts with the cysteine, ends with the phenylalanine, and has 15 residues. Just the 45-base CDR3 DNA is kept, in frame starting at base 1. CDR1 and CDR2 are drawn from the germline V gene: MRHNA, SNTAGT. The trim is 2 bases for V and 4 bases for J, with a gap of 15 bases between the germline ends.